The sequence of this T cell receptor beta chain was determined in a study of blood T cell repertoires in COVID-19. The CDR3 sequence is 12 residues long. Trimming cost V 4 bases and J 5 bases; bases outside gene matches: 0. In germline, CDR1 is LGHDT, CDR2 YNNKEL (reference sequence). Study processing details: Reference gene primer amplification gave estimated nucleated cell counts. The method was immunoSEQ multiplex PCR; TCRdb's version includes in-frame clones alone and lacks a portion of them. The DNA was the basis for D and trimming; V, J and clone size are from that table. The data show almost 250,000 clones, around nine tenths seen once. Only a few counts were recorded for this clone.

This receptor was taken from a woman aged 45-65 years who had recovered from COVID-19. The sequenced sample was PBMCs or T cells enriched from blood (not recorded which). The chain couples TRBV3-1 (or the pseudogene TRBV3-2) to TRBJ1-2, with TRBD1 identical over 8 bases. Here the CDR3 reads CASSRQGYGYTF. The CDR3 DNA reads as TGTGCCAGCAGCCGACAGGGGTATGGCTACACCTTC.